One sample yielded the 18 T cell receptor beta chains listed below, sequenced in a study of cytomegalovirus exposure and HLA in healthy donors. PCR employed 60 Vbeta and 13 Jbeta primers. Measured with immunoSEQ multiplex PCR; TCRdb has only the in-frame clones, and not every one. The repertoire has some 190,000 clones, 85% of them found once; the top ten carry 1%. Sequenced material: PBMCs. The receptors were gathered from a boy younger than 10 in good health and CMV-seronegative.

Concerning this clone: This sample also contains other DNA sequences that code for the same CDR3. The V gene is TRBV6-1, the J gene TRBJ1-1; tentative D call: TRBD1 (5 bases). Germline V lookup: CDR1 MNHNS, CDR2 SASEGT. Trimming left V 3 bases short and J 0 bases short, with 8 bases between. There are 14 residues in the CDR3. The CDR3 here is CASSDGGMNTEAFF. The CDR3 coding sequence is TGTGCCAGCAGTGATGGGGGGATGAACACTGAAGCTTTCTTT.

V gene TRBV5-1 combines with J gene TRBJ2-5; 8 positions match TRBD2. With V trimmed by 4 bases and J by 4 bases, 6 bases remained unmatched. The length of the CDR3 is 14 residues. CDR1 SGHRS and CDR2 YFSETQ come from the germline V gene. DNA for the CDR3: TGCGCCAGCAGCACAGGACTAGCCCTAGAGACCCAGTACTTC. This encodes CASSTGLALETQYF.

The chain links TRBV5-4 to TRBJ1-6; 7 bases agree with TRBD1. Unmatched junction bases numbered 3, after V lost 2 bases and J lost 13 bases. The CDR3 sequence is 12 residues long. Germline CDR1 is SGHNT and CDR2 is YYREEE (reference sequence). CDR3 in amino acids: CASSFRGPPLHF. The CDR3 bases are TGTGCCAGCAGCTTTAGGGGGCCGCCCCTCCACTTT.

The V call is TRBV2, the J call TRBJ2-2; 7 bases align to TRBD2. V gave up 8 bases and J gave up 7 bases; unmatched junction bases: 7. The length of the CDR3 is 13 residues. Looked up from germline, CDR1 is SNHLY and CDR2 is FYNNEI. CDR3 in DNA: TGTGCCAGCTCCGGGGAGGGGATCGGGGAGCTGTTTTTT. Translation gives CASSGEGIGELFF.

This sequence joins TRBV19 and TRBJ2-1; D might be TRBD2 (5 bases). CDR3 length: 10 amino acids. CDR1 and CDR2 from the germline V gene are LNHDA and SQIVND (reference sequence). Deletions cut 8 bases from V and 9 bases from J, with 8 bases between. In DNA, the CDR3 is TGTGCCAGTGGGAGAACTGAGCAGTTCTTC. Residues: CASGRTEQFF.

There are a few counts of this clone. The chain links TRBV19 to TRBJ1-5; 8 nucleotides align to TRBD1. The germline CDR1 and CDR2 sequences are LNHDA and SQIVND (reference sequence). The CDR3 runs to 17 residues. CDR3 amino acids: CVRVIGDRQGGGQPQHF. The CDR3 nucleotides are TGTGTCAGAGTCATAGGGGACAGGCAAGGGGGGGGTCAGCCCCAGCATTTT. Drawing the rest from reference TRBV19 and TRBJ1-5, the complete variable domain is DGGITQSPKYLFRKEGQNVTLSCEQNLNHDAMYWYRQDPGQGLRLIYYSQIVNDFQKGDIAEGYSVSREKKESFPLTVTSAQKNPTAFYLCVRVIGDRQGGGQPQHFGDGTRLSIL.

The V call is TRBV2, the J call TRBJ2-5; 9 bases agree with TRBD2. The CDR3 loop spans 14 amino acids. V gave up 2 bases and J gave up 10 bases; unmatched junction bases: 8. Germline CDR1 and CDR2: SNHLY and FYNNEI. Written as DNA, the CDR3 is TGTGCCAGCAGTGAAAATAGCGGGAGTGGGATCCAGTACTTC. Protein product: CASSENSGSGIQYF.

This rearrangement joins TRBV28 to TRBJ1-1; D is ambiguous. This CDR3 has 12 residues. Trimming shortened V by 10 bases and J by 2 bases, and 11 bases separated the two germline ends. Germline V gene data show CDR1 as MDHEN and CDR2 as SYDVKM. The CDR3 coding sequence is TGTGCCACCGGGGAACCCAACACTGAAGCTTTCTTT. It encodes CATGEPNTEAFF. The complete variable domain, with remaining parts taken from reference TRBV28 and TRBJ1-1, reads DVKVTQSSRYLVKRTGEKVFLECVQDMDHENMFWYRQDPGLGLRLIYFSYDVKMKEKGDIPEGYSVSREKKERFSLILESASTNQTSMYLCATGEPNTEAFFGQGTRLTVV.

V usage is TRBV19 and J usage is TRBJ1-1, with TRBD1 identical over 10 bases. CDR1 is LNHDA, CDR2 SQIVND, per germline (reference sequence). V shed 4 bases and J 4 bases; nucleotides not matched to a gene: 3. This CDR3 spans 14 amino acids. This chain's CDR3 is CASSTGQGVTEAFF. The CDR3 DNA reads TGTGCCAGTAGTACAGGACAGGGGGTCACTGAAGCTTTCTTT.

CDR3 coding DNA: TGTGCCAGCTCCCAGCGGCTCCCAAGACCCCACTCTGGAAACACCATATATTTT. This encodes CASSQRLPRPHSGNTIYF. The gene calls are TRBV27 and TRBJ1-3, with D unclear. Trimming removed 8 bases at V and 0 bases at J, with 23 bases between. CDR3 length: 18 residues. CDR1 is MNHEY and CDR2 is SMNVEV in the germline V gene (reference sequence).

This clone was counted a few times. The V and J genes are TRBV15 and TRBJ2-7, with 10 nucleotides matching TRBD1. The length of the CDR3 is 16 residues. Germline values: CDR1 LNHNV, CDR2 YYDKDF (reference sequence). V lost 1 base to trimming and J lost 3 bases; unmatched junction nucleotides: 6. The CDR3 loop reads CATSRGPGQGNYEQYF. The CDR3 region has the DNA TGTGCCACCAGCAGAGGGCCGGGACAGGGGAACTACGAGCAGTACTTC.

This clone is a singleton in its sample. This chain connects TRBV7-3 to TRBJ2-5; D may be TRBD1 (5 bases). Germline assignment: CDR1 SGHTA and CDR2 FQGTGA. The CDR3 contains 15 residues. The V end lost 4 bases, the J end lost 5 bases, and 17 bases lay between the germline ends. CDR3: CASSSGAGSTETQYF. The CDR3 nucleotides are TGTGCCAGCAGCTCTGGGGCCGGCTCGACGGAGACCCAGTACTTC. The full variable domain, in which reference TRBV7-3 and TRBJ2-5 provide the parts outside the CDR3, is GAGVSQTPSNKVTEKGKYVELRCDPISGHTALYWYRQSLGQGPEFLIYFQGTGAADDSGLPNDRFFAVRPEGSVSTLKIQRTERGDSAVYLCASSSGAGSTETQYFGPGTRLLVL.

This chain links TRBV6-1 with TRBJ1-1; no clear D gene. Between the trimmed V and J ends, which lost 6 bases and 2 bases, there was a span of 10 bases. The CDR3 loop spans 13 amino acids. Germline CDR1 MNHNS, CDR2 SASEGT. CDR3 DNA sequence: TGTGCCAGCAGCCAGAGAGGAAACACTGAAGCTTTCTTT. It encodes CASSQRGNTEAFF.

The chain's CDR3 is CASSPGLKGQPQHF. CDR3 nucleotides: TGTGCCAGCAGCCCGGGACTCAAGGGTCAGCCCCAGCATTTT. V gene TRBV5-5 combines with J gene TRBJ1-5, with D perhaps matching TRBD1 (5 bases). Trimming removed 4 bases at V and 6 bases at J, with 14 bases between. Germline lookup yields CDR1 SGHKS and CDR2 YYEKEE (reference sequence). The CDR3 length is 14 residues.

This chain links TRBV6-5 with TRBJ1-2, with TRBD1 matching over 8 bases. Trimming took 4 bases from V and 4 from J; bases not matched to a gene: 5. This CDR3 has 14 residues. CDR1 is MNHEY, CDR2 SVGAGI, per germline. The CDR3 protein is CASSWQGASYGYTF. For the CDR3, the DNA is TGTGCCAGCAGTTGGCAGGGGGCTTCCTATGGCTACACCTTC.

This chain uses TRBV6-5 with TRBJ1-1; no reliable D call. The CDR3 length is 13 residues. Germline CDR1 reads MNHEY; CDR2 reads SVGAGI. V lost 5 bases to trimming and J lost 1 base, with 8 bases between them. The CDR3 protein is CASSLVRNTEAFF. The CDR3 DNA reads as TGTGCCAGCAGTCTGGTTAGGAACACTGAAGCTTTCTTT.

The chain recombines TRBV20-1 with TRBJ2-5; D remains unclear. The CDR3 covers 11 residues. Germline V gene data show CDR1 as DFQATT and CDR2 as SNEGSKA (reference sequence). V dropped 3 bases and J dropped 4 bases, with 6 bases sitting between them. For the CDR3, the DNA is TGCAGTGCTAGCCCCGGAGAGACCCAGTACTTC. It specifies CSASPGETQYF.

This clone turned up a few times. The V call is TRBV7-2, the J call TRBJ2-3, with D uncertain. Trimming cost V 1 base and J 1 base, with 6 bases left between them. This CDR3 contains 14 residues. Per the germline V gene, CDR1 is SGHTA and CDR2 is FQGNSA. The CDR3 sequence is CASSLELGTDTQYF. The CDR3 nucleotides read TGTGCCAGCAGCTTAGAACTCGGCACAGATACGCAGTATTTT.